These 8 T cell receptor beta chains share one sample of origin, sequenced in a study of shared clonotypes between healthy human individuals. Using immunoSEQ multiplex PCR, the repertoire was profiled, and TCRdb retains in-frame clones only, with some absent. The sample has about 480,000 clones, over 75% seen once. Sequencing was carried out using PBMCs. These receptor sequences come from a woman aged 35 to 49 in good health. Some clones in this sample may be carry-over from other donors' samples.

This clone was recorded a few times. This chain uses TRBV18 with TRBJ1-5, with D possibly being TRBD1 (5 bases). Per germline, CDR1 KGHSH and CDR2 LQKENI. The V and J ends lost 9 bases and 0 bases respectively, with 9 bases between them. The CDR3 is 13 residues long. The CDR3 region is CASGDYSNQPQHF. The CDR3 coding sequence is TGTGCCAGTGGGGACTATAGCAATCAGCCCCAGCATTTT. The variable domain in full, with the rest retrieved from reference TRBV18 and TRBJ1-5, is NAGVMQNPRHLVRRRGQEARLRCSPMKGHSHVYWYRQLPEEGLKFMVYLQKENIIDESGMPKERFSAEFPKEGPSILRIQQVVRGDSAAYFCASGDYSNQPQHFGDGTRLSIL.

This rearrangement joins TRBV15 to TRBJ1-1, with no clear D. Trimming left V 4 bases short and J 0 bases short, with 9 bases between. The CDR3 runs to 14 residues. Germline CDR1 LNHNV, CDR2 YYDKDF (reference sequence). The CDR3 here is CATSIFGLNTEAFF. The CDR3 bases are TGTGCCACCAGCATTTTCGGCTTGAACACTGAAGCTTTCTTT.

The rearrangement joins TRBV30 to TRBJ2-3; D possibly corresponds to TRBD2 (6 bases). Trimming took 4 bases from V and 2 from J, leaving 13 bases between them. CDR1 is GTSNPN, CDR2 SVGIG, per germline (reference sequence). This CDR3 has 14 amino acids. The DNA of the CDR3 is TGTGCCTGGACGTCGGGAGTGGACACAGATACGCAGTATTTT. Amino acids: CAWTSGVDTDTQYF.

The rearrangement links TRBV11-2 to TRBJ2-2; D not resolved. V gave up 0 bases and J gave up 7 bases, with 12 bases separating them. This CDR3 contains 15 residues. Germline CDR1 reads SGHAT; CDR2 reads FQNNGV. For the CDR3, the DNA is TGTGCCAGCAGCTTAGATCTTCTAGACATCGGGGAGCTGTTTTTT. Its translation is CASSLDLLDIGELFF. The full variable domain, in which reference TRBV11-2 and TRBJ2-2 provide the parts outside the CDR3, is EAGVAQSPRYKIIEKRQSVAFWCNPISGHATLYWYQQILGQGPKLLIQFQNNGVVDDSQLPKDRFSAERLKGVDSTLKIQPAKLEDSAVYLCASSLDLLDIGELFFGEGSRLTVL.

The rearrangement links TRBV9 to TRBJ2-5; D tentatively fits TRBD1 or TRBD2 (5 bases each). Germline-derived CDR1 and CDR2 are SGDLS and YYNGEE. The CDR3 consists of 14 residues. Between the trimmed V and J ends, which lost 7 bases and 5 bases, there was a span of 18 bases. Written as DNA, the CDR3 is TGTGCCAGCGGGGCGGGCTCCTCTTTGGAGACCCAGTACTTC. This sequence encodes CASGAGSSLETQYF.

V gene TRBV11-2 combines with J gene TRBJ2-1; D unresolved. This CDR3 is 13 amino acids long. V lost 1 base and J 7 bases, leaving 8 bases between the germline ends. CDR1 and CDR2 from the germline V gene are SGHAT and FQNNGV. CDR3 loop: CASSLVGANEQFF. CDR3 nucleotide sequence: TGTGCCAGCAGCTTAGTAGGAGCGAATGAGCAGTTCTTC.

The chain carries TRBV15 and TRBJ2-1, with D possibly TRBD1 on 5 matching bases. The germline gives CDR1 LNHNV, CDR2 YYDKDF (reference sequence). The CDR3 spans 16 residues. V gave up 0 bases and J gave up 4 bases, with 13 bases separating them. CDR3 sequence reads: CATSRDLGREYNEQFF. CDR3 in DNA: TGTGCCACCAGCAGAGATTTGGGGCGCGAGTACAATGAGCAGTTCTTC.

V gene TRBV7-6 combines with J gene TRBJ2-7, with 9 bases fitting TRBD2. V lost 5 bases, J lost 3 bases, and 8 bases stayed unmatched. This CDR3 region has 15 residues. CDR1 is SGHVS and CDR2 is FNYEAQ in the germline V gene. CDR3 in amino acids: CASSLTWREGYEQYF. CDR3 nucleotide sequence: TGTGCCAGCAGCCTGACCTGGCGGGAGGGCTACGAGCAGTACTTC.